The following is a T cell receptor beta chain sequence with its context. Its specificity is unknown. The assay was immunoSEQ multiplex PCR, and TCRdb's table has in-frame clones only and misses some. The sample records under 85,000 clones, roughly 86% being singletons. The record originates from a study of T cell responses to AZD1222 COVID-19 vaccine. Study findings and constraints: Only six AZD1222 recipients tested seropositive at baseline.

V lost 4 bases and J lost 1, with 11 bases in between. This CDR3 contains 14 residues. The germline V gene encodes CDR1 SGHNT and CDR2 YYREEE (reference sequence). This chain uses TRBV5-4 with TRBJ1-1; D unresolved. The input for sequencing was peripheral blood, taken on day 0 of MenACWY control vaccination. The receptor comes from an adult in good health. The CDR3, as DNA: TGTGCCAGCAGCCAGGTCTCCGGGAACACTGAAGCTTTCTTT. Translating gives CASSQVSGNTEAFF. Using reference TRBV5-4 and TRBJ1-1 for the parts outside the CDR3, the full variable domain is ETGVTQSPTHLIKTRGQQVTLRCSSQSGHNTVSWYQQALGQGPQFIFQYYREEENGRGNFPPRFSGLQFPNYSSELNVNALELDDSALYLCASSQVSGNTEAFFGQGTRLTVV.